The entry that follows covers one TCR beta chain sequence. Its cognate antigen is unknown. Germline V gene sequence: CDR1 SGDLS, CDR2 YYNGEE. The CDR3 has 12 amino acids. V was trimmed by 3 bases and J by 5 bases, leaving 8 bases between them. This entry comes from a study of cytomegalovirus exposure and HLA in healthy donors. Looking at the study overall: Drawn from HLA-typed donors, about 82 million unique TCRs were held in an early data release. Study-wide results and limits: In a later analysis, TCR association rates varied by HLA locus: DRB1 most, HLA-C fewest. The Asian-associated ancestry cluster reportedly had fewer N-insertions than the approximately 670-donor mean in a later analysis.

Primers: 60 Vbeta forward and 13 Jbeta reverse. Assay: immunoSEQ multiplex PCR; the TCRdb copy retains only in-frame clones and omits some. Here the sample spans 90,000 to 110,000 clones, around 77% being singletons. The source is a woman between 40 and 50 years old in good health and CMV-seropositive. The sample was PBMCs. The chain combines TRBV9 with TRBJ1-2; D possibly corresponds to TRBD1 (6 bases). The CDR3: CASSAGQYGYTF. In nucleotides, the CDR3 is TGTGCCAGCAGCGCCGGACAGTATGGCTACACCTTC.